This TCR beta chain was sequenced in a study of cytomegalovirus exposure and HLA in healthy donors. The study ran its PCR with 60 Vbeta and 13 Jbeta primers. The authors' processing: A follow-up analysis tallied 73 million or so unique TCR beta chains, roughly 9.9 million shared. Sequencing was performed with immunoSEQ multiplex PCR; in TCRdb, only in-frame clones are kept and a portion is missing. The V and J calls and the clone size are those of that table, but D and trimming were determined from the DNA. The sample lists approximately 170,000 clones; 80% were seen once. In nominal health when sampled, donors likely had unrecorded immune exposures nonetheless. The CDR3 covers 15 residues. Per germline, CDR1 LGHNA and CDR2 YSLEER. Trimming cost V 4 bases and J 3 bases; bases outside gene matches: 5.

The sequenced sample was PBMCs. This TCR was recovered from a woman in her fifties or sixties in good health and CMV-seropositive. The chain links TRBV4-3 to TRBJ1-4, with TRBD1 matching 7 bases. The CDR3 bases are TGCGCCAGCAGCCTAAACAGGGGATCTAATGAAAAACTGTTTTTT. Translating gives CASSLNRGSNEKLFF.